Each of the 9 T cell receptor beta chains below was sequenced from the same sample in a study of spatial heterogeneity in lung cancer. Study outcomes and limitations: It was found that expanded intratumoral alpha and beta TCR counts tracked tumor mutation counts.

TCRdb recomputed calls from the 5' RACE reads with MiXCR, one row per CDR3 protein. The sample consists of 25,000 to 30,000 distinct CDR3 sequences, approximately 7% of them appearing once. For these TCRs, the target antigens are not known. Sample time point: sample taken at primary tumor resection. The input for sequencing was lung tumor tissue, taken at surgery. The receptors shown here come from a male donor with early-stage non-small cell lung cancer.

This clonotype was seen many times. The chain has TRBV6-2 or TRBV6-3 and TRBJ1-2; TRBD1 aligns across 8 bases. J was trimmed by 3 bases and V by 6 bases; bases with no gene match: 6. The CDR3 consists of 14 residues. Germline-derived CDR1 and CDR2 are MNHEY and SVGEGT. The chain's CDR3 is CASRKSGQDYGYTF. The CDR3 DNA is TGTGCCAGCAGAAAATCGGGACAGGACTATGGCTACACCTTC.

The chain is built from TRBV7-9 and TRBJ2-3; the D call may be TRBD1 or TRBD2 (5 bases each). Germline CDR1 reads SEHNR; CDR2 reads FQNEAQ (reference sequence). V shed 5 bases and J shed 2 bases, with 14 bases lying between them. The CDR3 sequence is 15 residues long. The CDR3 region has the DNA TGTGCCAGCAGCACCGGGACCCTCAACACAGATACGCAGTATTTT. Amino acid sequence: CASSTGTLNTDTQYF.

The chain links TRBV28 to TRBJ1-2; 7 bases match TRBD1. From germline, CDR1 is MDHEN and CDR2 SYDVKM. The CDR3 has 14 amino acids. V dropped 10 bases and J dropped 9; count of bases not matched to a gene: 17. For the CDR3, the DNA is TGTGCCACCACCTGGGGGACAGCCATCGAGAGCTACACCTTC. Encoded protein: CATTWGTAIESYTF.

This clonotype has at least ten counts. This sequence joins TRBV4-1 and TRBJ1-2; 9 bases are shared with TRBD1. Germline CDR1 MGHRA, CDR2 YSYEKL. V was clipped by 5 bases and J by 4 bases; unmatched bases: 5. This CDR3 spans 14 amino acids. CDR3 DNA: TGCGCCAGCAGCTTACAGGGGGCTGGCTATGGCTACACCTTC. Translation gives CASSLQGAGYGYTF.

The rearrangement links TRBV7-8 to TRBJ2-3; 9 bases match TRBD2. The V gene's germline CDR1 is SGHVS and CDR2 FQNEAQ. V was pared by 2 bases and J by 1 base, with 7 bases of the junction left unmatched. CDR3 length equals 17 residues. The CDR3: CASSLTGTSSGTDTQYF. DNA of the CDR3: TGTGCCAGCAGCTTAACGGGGACTAGCTCAGGCACAGATACGCAGTATTTT. Together with reference TRBV7-8 and TRBJ2-3, the CDR3 gives the full variable domain: GAGVSQSPRYKVAKRGQDVALRCDPISGHVSLFWYQQALGQGPEFLTYFQNEAQLDKSGLPSDRFFAERPEGSVSTLKIQRTQQEDSAVYLCASSLTGTSSGTDTQYFGPGTRLTVL.

There are a few counts of this clonotype. The chain is built from TRBV10-3 and TRBJ1-5, with a weak D call TRBD1 (5 bases). Germline lookup yields CDR1 ENHRY and CDR2 SYGVKD. The CDR3 contains 14 residues. Between the trimmed V and J ends, which lost 3 bases and 5 bases, there was a span of 11 bases. CDR3 in DNA: TGTGCCATCAGTGAAAGCAGGGCCGATCAGCCCCAGCATTTT. It is translated as CAISESRADQPQHF.

This clonotype was counted ten times or more. This chain links TRBV6-5 with TRBJ2-7, with D hard to call. The CDR3 spans 13 residues. Germline CDR1 and CDR2: MNHEY and SVGAGI. V lost 0 bases, J lost 6 bases, and 9 bases lay in between. CDR3 DNA sequence: TGTGCCAGCAGTTACTCTAGAAAACGCGAGCAGTACTTC. This sequence encodes CASSYSRKREQYF.

The J gene is TRBJ1-5, the V gene TRBV7-6, with D hard to call. The V gene lost 3 bases and the J gene lost 5 bases, with 8 bases spanning the gap. The CDR3 covers 13 residues. CDR1 SGHVS and CDR2 FNYEAQ come from the germline V gene. The CDR3 bases are TGTGCCAGCAGCTTCGGGAATGATCAGCCCCAGCATTTT. Its protein product is CASSFGNDQPQHF.

This clonotype was detected ten times or more. The genes are TRBV12-3 or TRBV12-4 and TRBJ1-5, with D tentatively TRBD1 (5 bases). The germline V and J ends were trimmed by 6 bases and 10 bases, with 16 bases remaining between them. This CDR3 contains 13 residues. CDR3: CASSGTHQLPQHF. In nucleotides, the CDR3 is TGTGCCAGCAGCGGGACTCACCAGCTACCCCAGCATTTT.